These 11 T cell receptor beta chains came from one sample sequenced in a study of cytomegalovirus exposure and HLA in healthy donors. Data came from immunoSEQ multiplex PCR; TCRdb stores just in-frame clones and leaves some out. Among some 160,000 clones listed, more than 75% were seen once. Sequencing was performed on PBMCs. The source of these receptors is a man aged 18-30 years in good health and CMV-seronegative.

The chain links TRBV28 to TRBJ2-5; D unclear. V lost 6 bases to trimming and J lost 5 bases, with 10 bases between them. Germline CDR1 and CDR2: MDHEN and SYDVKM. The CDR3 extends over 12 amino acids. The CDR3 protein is CASSAPGETQYF. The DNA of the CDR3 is TGTGCCAGCAGCGCCCCCGGGGAGACCCAGTACTTC.

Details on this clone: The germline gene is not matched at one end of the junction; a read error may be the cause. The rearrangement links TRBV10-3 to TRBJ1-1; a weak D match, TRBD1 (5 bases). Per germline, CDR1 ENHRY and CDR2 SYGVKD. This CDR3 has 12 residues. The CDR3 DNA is TGTGCCATCAGGGGGCTGAAAACTGAAGCTTTCTTT. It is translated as CAIRGLKTEAFF.

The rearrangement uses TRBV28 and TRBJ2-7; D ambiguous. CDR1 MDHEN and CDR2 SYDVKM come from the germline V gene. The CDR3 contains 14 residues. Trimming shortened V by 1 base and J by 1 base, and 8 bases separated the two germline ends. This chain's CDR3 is CASSLSGRSYEQYV. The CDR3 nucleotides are TGTGCCAGCAGTTTATCAGGCCGTTCCTACGAGCAGTACGTC.

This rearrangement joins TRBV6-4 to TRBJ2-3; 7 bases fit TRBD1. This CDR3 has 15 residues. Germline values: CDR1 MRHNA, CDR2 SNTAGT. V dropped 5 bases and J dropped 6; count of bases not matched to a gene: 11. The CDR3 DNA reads TGTGCCAGCAGTACAGGGGTCCGTAGTGTTGATACGCAGTATTTT. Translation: CASSTGVRSVDTQYF.

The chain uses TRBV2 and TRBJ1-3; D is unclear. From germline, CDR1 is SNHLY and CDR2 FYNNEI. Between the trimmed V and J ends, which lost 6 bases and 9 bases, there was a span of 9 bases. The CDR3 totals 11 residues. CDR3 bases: TGTGCCAGCAGGGTCGAGGTCACCATATATTTT. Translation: CASRVEVTIYF.

CDR3 in DNA: TGTGCCAGCAGTGAAGCGGGCAGGAGGCACTATGGCTACACCTTC. It specifies CASSEAGRRHYGYTF. The genes are TRBV6-1 and TRBJ1-2; D is unclear. Trimming pared 0 bases from V and 3 bases from J, leaving 11 bases between. This CDR3 comprises 15 residues. Per germline, CDR1 MNHNS and CDR2 SASEGT.

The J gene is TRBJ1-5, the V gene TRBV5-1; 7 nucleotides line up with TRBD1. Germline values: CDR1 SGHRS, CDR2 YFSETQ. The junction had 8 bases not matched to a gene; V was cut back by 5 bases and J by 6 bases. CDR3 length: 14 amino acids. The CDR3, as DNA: TGCGCCAGCAGTCCCGGGACAGCCGGTCAGCCCCAGCATTTT. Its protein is CASSPGTAGQPQHF.

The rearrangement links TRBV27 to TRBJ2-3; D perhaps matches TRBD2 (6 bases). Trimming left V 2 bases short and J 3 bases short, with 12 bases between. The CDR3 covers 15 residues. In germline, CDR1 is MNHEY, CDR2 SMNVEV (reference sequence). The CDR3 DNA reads TGTGCCAGCAGTTTAATCTCGCGGGGAACAGATACGCAGTATTTT. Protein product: CASSLISRGTDTQYF.

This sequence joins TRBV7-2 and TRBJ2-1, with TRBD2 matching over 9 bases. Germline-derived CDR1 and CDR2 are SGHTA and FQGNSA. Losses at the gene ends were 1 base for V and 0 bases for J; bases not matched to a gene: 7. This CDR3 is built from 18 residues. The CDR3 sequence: CASSLGGGSGGSYNEQFF. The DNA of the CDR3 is TGTGCCAGCAGCTTAGGGGGTGGTAGCGGGGGCTCCTACAATGAGCAGTTCTTC.

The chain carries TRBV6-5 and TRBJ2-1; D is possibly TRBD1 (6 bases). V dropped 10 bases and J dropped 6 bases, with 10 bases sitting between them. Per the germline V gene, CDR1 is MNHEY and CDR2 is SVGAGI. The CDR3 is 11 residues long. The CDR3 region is CATRGGNEQFF. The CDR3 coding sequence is TGTGCCACCCGAGGGGGCAATGAGCAGTTCTTC.

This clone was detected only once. CDR3 sequence reads: CASSPPTEYNEQFF. The DNA for the CDR3 is TGCGCCAGCAGCCCTCCGACTGAGTACAATGAGCAGTTCTTC. The V gene is TRBV4-1, the J gene TRBJ2-1; D uncertain. The CDR3 extends over 14 amino acids. CDR1 is MGHRA and CDR2 is YSYEKL in the germline V gene. Trimming shortened V by 4 bases and J by 4 bases, and 11 bases separated the two germline ends.